The source of this TCR beta chain is a study of long-term antiretroviral therapy in people with HIV. Study results and limitations: Transplant donor controls retained higher diversity, though diversity increased after ART.

J gave up 7 bases and V 4 bases, and 7 bases lay outside the gene matches. Germline values: CDR1 GTSNPN, CDR2 SVGIG (reference sequence). The CDR3 loop spans 13 amino acids. The sample holds one count of this clone. What it binds is not known. The run of the v3.0 immunoSEQ assay was at survey level. Only in-frame clones appear in the TCRdb table, and some are missing; sequencing was by immunoSEQ multiplex PCR. The sample holds 20,000 to 30,000 clones, about 85% seen once. PBMC samples from each donor numbered at least one pre-ART and at least two post-ART. Everyone in the study who had HIV was treated in the United States.

This TCR came from a man between 40 and 49 years old with HIV. Sequenced material: unsorted PBMCs, taken 2.3 years after starting antiretroviral therapy. The rearrangement links TRBV30 to TRBJ1-2, with 9 bases identical to TRBD1. As DNA, the CDR3 is TGTGCCTGGACTAAACAGGGGGCCGGTGGCTACACCTTC. Translation gives CAWTKQGAGGYTF.